This TCR beta chain was identified in a study of shared clonotypes between healthy human individuals. Study-wide findings and caveats: Among the subsets, naive ones generally showed larger estimated richness than memory ones.

As concerns this clone: Antigen unknown.

Clones were read by immunoSEQ multiplex PCR, and TCRdb kept only the in-frame ones, dropping some. The sample contains 2 million to 2.5 million clones, 80% to 95% of which appear only once. Researchers partitioned CD4+ cells into CD45RA+ naive and CD45RA-negative memory subsets. CDR1 is LNHDA, CDR2 SQIVND, per germline (reference sequence). V lost 6 bases and J lost 1; bases outside the gene matches: 2. The CDR3 covers 13 residues. The TCR was taken from a man between 18 and 35 years old in good health. Some clones in this sample may be carry-over from other donors' samples. Sequencing was done on a sample of naive CD4+ T cells from PBMCs. The subset is: CD45RA+ positively selected. This chain joins TRBV19 and TRBJ2-7, with TRBD1 matching over 8 bases. CDR3 protein: CASRRQGSYEQYF. The CDR3 bases are TGTGCCAGTAGAAGACAGGGGTCCTACGAGCAGTACTTC. The complete variable domain, with remaining parts taken from reference TRBV19 and TRBJ2-7, reads DGGITQSPKYLFRKEGQNVTLSCEQNLNHDAMYWYRQDPGQGLRLIYYSQIVNDFQKGDIAEGYSVSREKKESFPLTVTSAQKNPTAFYLCASRRQGSYEQYFGPGTRLTVT.